These 9 T cell receptor beta chains came from one sample sequenced in a study of T-cell memory formation after mild COVID-19. TCRdb re-called the 5' RACE reads with MiXCR, one entry per CDR3 protein. Of almost 550,000 distinct CDR3 sequences in the sample, roughly 22% were seen once. Material: PBMCs or a T cell subset sorted from them (not recorded which). The origin of the receptors is an adult woman who had mild COVID-19 (a few samples of this study predate the infection). Cell type and time point are not known.

V usage is TRBV4-2 and J usage is TRBJ2-7, with D perhaps matching TRBD1 (6 bases). The CDR3 has 15 residues. CDR1 is LGHNA and CDR2 is YNFKEQ in the germline V gene. Trimming removed 1 base at V and 5 bases at J, with 15 bases between. Here the CDR3 DNA reads TGTGCCAGCAGCCAAGGTGGCAGGGGTCTCGACGAGCAGTACTTC. Translating gives CASSQGGRGLDEQYF.

The chain combines TRBV12-3 or TRBV12-4 with TRBJ1-2; D not resolved. The CDR3 runs to 12 residues. V shed 6 bases and J shed 8 bases, with 13 bases lying between them. The CDR3 reads CASSTWVGGYTF. In DNA, the CDR3 is TGTGCCAGCAGCACTTGGGTTGGGGGCTACACCTTC.

The gene calls are TRBV15 and TRBJ2-2, with TRBD2 matching 7 bases. The CDR3 length is 16 residues. The V gene end was trimmed by 8 bases and the J gene end by 6 bases; junction bases not matched to a gene: 15. From germline, CDR1 is LNHNV and CDR2 YYDKDF (reference sequence). The CDR3 loop reads CATGFGGRFGAGELFF. Written as DNA, the CDR3 is TGTGCCACCGGTTTTGGCGGGAGATTTGGCGCCGGGGAGCTGTTTTTT.

The V gene is TRBV6-2 or TRBV6-3, the J gene TRBJ1-1, with unresolved D. Germline V CDR1 and CDR2: MNHEY, SVGEGT. This CDR3 spans 11 amino acids. V was cut by 3 bases and J by 10 bases, with 9 bases left in between. CDR3 residues: CASSYPGGAFF. The CDR3 nucleotides read TGTGCCAGCAGTTATCCAGGCGGAGCTTTCTTT.

The genes are TRBV12-3 or TRBV12-4 and TRBJ2-3; no firm D call. Between the trimmed V and J ends, which lost 1 base and 2 bases, there was a span of 7 bases. The CDR3 is 14 residues long. In DNA form, the CDR3 reads TGTGCCAGCAGTTTAGACTACGCCACAGATACGCAGTATTTT. Its protein is CASSLDYATDTQYF.

The table lists this clonotype with a few counts. V is TRBV4-1 and J is TRBJ1-4; perhaps TRBD1 as D (5 bases). The germline V and J ends were trimmed by 1 base and 7 bases, with 16 bases remaining between them. The CDR3 is 16 residues long. CDR1 is MGHRA and CDR2 is YSYEKL in the germline V gene. DNA of the CDR3: TGCGCCAGCAGCCAAGTCAGAACAGGATCGAGTGAAAAACTGTTTTTT. Its protein product is CASSQVRTGSSEKLFF.

This rearrangement joins TRBV5-5 to TRBJ1-5; D is unclear. The germline V gene has CDR1 SGHKS and CDR2 YYEKEE (reference sequence). This CDR3 spans 15 amino acids. Between the trimmed V and J ends, which lost 0 bases and 6 bases, there was a span of 13 bases. The CDR3 loop reads CASSLDEERFQPQHF. The CDR3 DNA reads TGTGCCAGCAGCTTGGATGAGGAGAGATTTCAGCCCCAGCATTTT. Filled out from reference TRBV5-5 and TRBJ1-5, the complete variable domain reads DAGVTQSPTHLIKTRGQQVTLRCSPISGHKSVSWYQQVLGQGPQFIFQYYEKEERGRGNFPDRFSARQFPNYSSELNVNALLLGDSALYLCASSLDEERFQPQHFGDGTRLSIL.

The sample holds many counts of this clonotype. This rearrangement joins TRBV29-1 to TRBJ1-1, with D maybe TRBD1 (6 bases). Germline assignment: CDR1 SQVTM and CDR2 ANQGSEA. This CDR3 is built from 13 residues. Between the trimmed V and J ends, which lost 2 bases and 5 bases, there was a span of 12 bases. CDR3 DNA: TGCAGCGTTGAACCAAGGAGGGGGACTGAAGCTTTCTTT. Its translation is CSVEPRRGTEAFF.

A few counts support this clonotype. The chain employs TRBV29-1 and TRBJ2-3; D is uncertain. V was pared by 4 bases and J by 2 bases, with 10 bases between. This CDR3 has 13 residues. Germline assignment: CDR1 SQVTM and CDR2 ANQGSEA. The DNA for the CDR3 is TGCAGCGTTGCGACATGGAACACAGATACGCAGTATTTT. Translation: CSVATWNTDTQYF.